Shown below are 20 T cell receptor beta chains from a single sample sequenced in a study of response to subunit inactivated influenza vaccine. TCRdb redid the calling of the RT-PCR reads with MiXCR, one entry per CDR3 protein. The sample includes approximately 700,000 distinct CDR3 sequences, 15% to 17% seen only once; the top ten take roughly 10%. The source was PBMCs from blood, collected roughly 12 days after vaccination. These receptors all come from a man aged 50 or older who received an inactivated influenza vaccine.

The table lists this clonotype with a few counts. The rearrangement joins TRBV21-1 to TRBJ2-1; whether TRBD1, the table's D call, matches the DNA was not checked. TRBV21-1 is a recognized pseudogene. CDR3 size: 16 residues. CDR3 DNA sequence: TGTGCCAGCAGCCCTTTCCGGGACAGGGTTCTTGATGAGCAGTTCTTC. Protein: CASSPFRDRVLDEQFF.

This clonotype was counted between two and nine times. The CDR3 DNA sequence: TGCGCCAGCAGCCTGGGACAGACTCCCCGCACAGATACGCAGTATTTT. It encodes CASSLGQTPRTDTQYF. The chain employs TRBV5-1 and TRBJ2-3; 7 bases are shared with TRBD1. Per germline, CDR1 SGHRS and CDR2 YFSETQ. The trim removed 4 bases at V and 1 base at J, leaving 9 bases unmatched. This CDR3 is built from 16 residues. The variable domain in full, with the rest retrieved from reference TRBV5-1 and TRBJ2-3, is KAGVTQTPRYLIKTRGQQVTLSCSPISGHRSVSWYQQTPGQGLQFLFEYFSETQRNKGNFPGRFSGRQFSNSRSEMNVSTLELGDSALYLCASSLGQTPRTDTQYFGPGTRLTVL.

This clonotype was counted only a few times. The rearrangement links TRBV4-3 to TRBJ1-1, with D perhaps matching TRBD1 (5 bases). CDR1 LGHNA and CDR2 YSLEER come from the germline V gene. This CDR3 is 14 amino acids long. The germline V and J ends were trimmed by 3 bases and 4 bases, with 12 bases remaining between them. CDR3 sequence (DNA): TGCGCCAGCAGCCAGCCGGGGCTCGGCACTGAAGCTTTCTTT. This codes for CASSQPGLGTEAFF.

This clonotype was counted at least ten times. The V gene is TRBV5-1, the J gene TRBJ2-7; 10 bases align to TRBD2. The CDR3 has 17 residues. From germline, CDR1 is SGHRS and CDR2 YFSETQ. V lost 4 bases and J lost 2; bases outside the gene matches: 12. CDR3 sequence: CASSLHLGLAGAYEQYF. CDR3 nucleotide sequence: TGCGCCAGCAGCCTACACCTCGGGCTAGCGGGAGCCTACGAGCAGTACTTC.

The J gene is TRBJ2-5, the V gene TRBV6-1; 11 bases map to TRBD2. Germline values: CDR1 MNHNS, CDR2 SASEGT. V was pared by 6 bases and J by 5 bases, with 14 bases of the junction left unmatched. This CDR3 spans 17 amino acids. The CDR3 reads CASSSTGLAGSGETQYF. The CDR3 DNA reads as TGTGCCAGCAGCTCAACCGGACTAGCGGGTAGTGGGGAGACCCAGTACTTC.

This clonotype was found a few times. The CDR3 nucleotides are TGCAGTGCTGGTGGGGGGCGGGGACGAGAGACCCAGTACTTC. Translating it yields CSAGGGRGRETQYF. The chain joins TRBV20-1 to TRBJ2-5; D is possibly TRBD1 or TRBD2 (6 bases each). The CDR3 has 14 amino acids. Trimming pared 5 bases from V and 4 bases from J, leaving 17 bases between. In germline, CDR1 is DFQATT, CDR2 SNEGSKA (reference sequence).

The V call is TRBV5-1, the J call TRBJ2-7, with TRBD2 matching 14 bases. The CDR3 loop spans 15 amino acids. With 4 bases clipped from V and 2 bases from J, the junction kept 2 bases outside the gene matches. CDR1 SGHRS and CDR2 YFSETQ come from the germline V gene. Written as DNA, the CDR3 is TGCGCCAGCAGCGTGGGACTAGCGGGGGCCTACGAGCAGTACTTC. This gives the protein CASSVGLAGAYEQYF.

CDR3 in amino acids: CSASGLQTGYEQYF. The CDR3 DNA follows: TGCAGTGCTAGTGGGCTACAAACAGGGTACGAGCAGTACTTC. This chain joins TRBV20-1 and TRBJ2-7; a weak D match, TRBD1 (6 bases). V was pared by 3 bases and J by 4 bases, with 16 bases between. The CDR3 has 14 amino acids. Per the germline V gene, CDR1 is DFQATT and CDR2 is SNEGSKA (reference sequence).

The chain links TRBV4-1 to TRBJ2-7; TRBD2 might be the D (7 bases). V dropped 0 bases and J dropped 5 bases, with 14 bases sitting between them. The CDR3 length is 15 residues. Germline CDR1 is MGHRA and CDR2 is YSYEKL. The CDR3 loop reads CASSQEGGARNEQYF. The CDR3 DNA reads as TGCGCCAGCAGCCAAGAAGGGGGGGCCCGGAACGAGCAGTACTTC.

This clonotype was picked up a small number of times. The gene calls are TRBV5-1 and TRBJ2-1; maybe TRBD2 (5 bases). Germline CDR1 and CDR2: SGHRS and YFSETQ. V lost 0 bases and J lost 4, with 17 bases in between. The CDR3 has 17 amino acids. The CDR3 sequence is CASSLENFERLYNEQFF. The CDR3 nucleotides are TGCGCCAGCAGCTTGGAAAATTTTGAGCGGCTATACAATGAGCAGTTCTTC.

The chain joins TRBV20-1 to TRBJ2-1, with 8 bases that match TRBD2. The CDR3 length is 15 residues. CDR1 and CDR2 (germline): DFQATT, SNEGSKA (reference sequence). Trimming cost V 2 bases and J 5 bases; bases outside gene matches: 8. The CDR3: CSARFPGLGDNEQFF. The CDR3 region has the DNA TGCAGTGCTAGATTTCCGGGACTAGGGGACAATGAGCAGTTCTTC.

This clonotype was seen more than once but under ten times. V and J are TRBV10-3 and TRBJ2-3, with 9 bases that match TRBD1. The J segment lost 6 bases and the V segment lost 4 bases, leaving 8 bases of the junction unmatched. Germline CDR1 ENHRY, CDR2 SYGVKD. CDR3 length equals 15 residues. The CDR3 coding sequence is TGTGCCATCAGTGCATCCGGGACAGGGTCGGATACGCAGTATTTT. Protein product: CAISASGTGSDTQYF.

This clonotype has more than one count but fewer than ten. The genes are TRBV5-1 and TRBJ2-1; 10 bases align to TRBD2. CDR3 length equals 16 residues. The J segment lost 5 bases and the V segment lost 4 bases, leaving 9 bases of the junction unmatched. Per the germline V gene, CDR1 is SGHRS and CDR2 is YFSETQ. DNA for the CDR3: TGCGCCAGCAGCATTGGGCCTAGCGGGAGAAACAATGAGCAGTTCTTC. It is translated as CASSIGPSGRNNEQFF.

The V call is TRBV5-1, the J call TRBJ2-1; 8 nucleotides match TRBD2. This CDR3 is built from 13 residues. V gave up 5 bases and J gave up 5 bases; unmatched junction bases: 3. Per germline, CDR1 SGHRS and CDR2 YFSETQ. CDR3 DNA: TGCGCCAGCAGTGCGGGAGGAGACAATGAGCAGTTCTTC. Its translation is CASSAGGDNEQFF.

The gene calls are TRBV30 and TRBJ2-5; 10 bases line up with TRBD2. The CDR3 is 16 amino acids. V lost 3 bases and J lost 0; bases outside the gene matches: 7. Germline CDR1 GTSNPN, CDR2 SVGIG (reference sequence). The CDR3 region is CAWSNRLAGYQETQYF. The CDR3 nucleotides are TGTGCCTGGAGCAATCGACTAGCGGGCTACCAAGAGACCCAGTACTTC.

This clonotype was counted a single time. The chain is built from TRBV10-3 and TRBJ2-3; 11 bases agree with TRBD2. The ends lost 4 bases at V and 8 bases at J; junction bases unmatched: 11. The CDR3 runs to 16 residues. Germline CDR1 ENHRY, CDR2 SYGVKD. The CDR3 DNA is TGTGCCATCAGTGGGGATATAGCGGGAGGGCCTGGTACGCAGTATTTT. It encodes CAISGDIAGGPGTQYF.

The rearrangement joins TRBV20-1 to TRBJ2-1, with 7 positions matching TRBD2. There are 14 residues in the CDR3. V shed 7 bases and J 4 bases; nucleotides not matched to a gene: 10. Germline V lookup: CDR1 DFQATT, CDR2 SNEGSKA (reference sequence). CDR3 sequence (DNA): TGCAGTGGGGGTAGCGGGTTGCCTTACAATGAGCAGTTCTTC. It is translated as CSGGSGLPYNEQFF.

The gene calls are TRBV5-1 and TRBJ2-7, with D tentatively TRBD2 (5 bases). The germline V gene has CDR1 SGHRS and CDR2 YFSETQ. The CDR3 has 16 amino acids. The V end was cut by 0 bases, the J end by 0 bases, with 13 bases between. CDR3 protein: CASSLAEGGPSYEQYF. The CDR3 DNA follows: TGCGCCAGCAGCTTGGCCGAGGGCGGACCCTCCTACGAGCAGTACTTC.

The rearrangement joins TRBV28 to TRBJ2-1, with 8 bases matching TRBD1. The junction had 19 bases not matched to a gene; V was cut back by 3 bases and J by 0 bases. Germline CDR1 MDHEN, CDR2 SYDVKM. The CDR3 is 21 residues long. The CDR3 nucleotides are TGTGCCAGCAGTTTTATCCCTGGACAGGGAGAATTTGGGAGCTCCTACAATGAGCAGTTCTTC. Translated, it gives CASSFIPGQGEFGSSYNEQFF.

This clonotype was seen a handful of times. CDR3: CASQKGWSGELFF. The CDR3 DNA sequence: TGTGCCAGTCAGAAGGGGTGGTCCGGGGAGCTGTTTTTT. The genes are TRBV30 and TRBJ2-2; TRBD1 is a possible D gene (5 bases). CDR1 and CDR2 from the germline V gene are GTSNPN and SVGIG (reference sequence). V lost 8 bases to trimming and J lost 6 bases, with 16 bases between them. This CDR3 comprises 13 residues.